This record looks at one TCR beta chain sequence and its context. The CDR3 spans 14 residues. Germline CDR1 SGDLS, CDR2 YYNGEE. Losses at the gene ends were 5 bases for V and 1 base for J; bases not matched to a gene: 3. The data belong to a study of blood T cell repertoires in COVID-19. Sequenced by immunoSEQ multiplex PCR; TCRdb stores in-frame clones only, minus some. The sample holds approximately 350,000 clones, around 90% seen once. This TCR was recovered from a woman in her thirties with COVID-19, enrolled during active disease. Sequencing used peripheral blood. The chain combines TRBV9 with TRBJ1-1; TRBD1 matches 9 bases. The chain's CDR3 is CASRPGQGNTEAFF. The DNA of the CDR3 is TGTGCCAGCAGACCGGGACAGGGGAACACTGAAGCTTTCTTT.